A single sample gave rise to the 25 T cell receptor beta chains below, sequenced in a study of T cells after yellow fever vaccination. TCRdb ran MiXCR on the 5' RACE reads and lists one entry per CDR3 protein. This sample has just under 600,000 distinct CDR3 sequences, with roughly 13% found just once. The sequencing used PBMCs, collected on the day of the yellow fever booster vaccination. The receptors shown here come from a man aged 30-40 years who received the YFV17D yellow fever vaccine.

This clonotype has more than one count but fewer than ten. J is TRBJ2-3 and V is TRBV25-1, with 10 bases aligning to TRBD2. The V gene end was trimmed by 1 base and the J gene end by 0 bases; junction bases not matched to a gene: 7. The CDR3 is 18 residues long. Germline V gene lookup returns CDR1 MGHDK and CDR2 SYGVNS. The CDR3: CASSEWSGREQSTDTQYF. The CDR3, as DNA: TGTGCCAGCAGTGAATGGAGCGGGAGGGAACAGAGCACAGATACGCAGTATTTT.

This clonotype was seen at least ten times. The chain uses TRBV5-4 and TRBJ2-1; 7 nucleotides align to TRBD2. Germline assignment: CDR1 SGHNT and CDR2 YYREEE (reference sequence). Trimming at V came to 3 bases and at J to 4 bases, leaving 1 base not matched to a gene. The CDR3 totals 13 residues. The CDR3 here is CASSSLAYNEQFF. DNA of the CDR3: TGTGCCAGCAGCTCACTAGCGTACAATGAGCAGTTCTTC.

This clonotype was found a few times. The chain joins TRBV7-9 to TRBJ2-3, with 7 bases fitting TRBD1. CDR1 is SEHNR, CDR2 FQNEAQ, per germline (reference sequence). The V gene end was trimmed by 5 bases and the J gene end by 4 bases; junction bases not matched to a gene: 9. CDR3 length equals 15 residues. The CDR3 region is CASSRGQSEADTQYF. The DNA of the CDR3 is TGTGCCAGCAGCAGGGGGCAGTCGGAAGCAGATACGCAGTATTTT.

The J gene is TRBJ2-7, the V gene TRBV21-1. TRBV21-1 is listed as a pseudogene. This CDR3 contains 10 residues. CDR3 protein: CAERSYEQYF. The CDR3, as DNA: TGTGCGGAACGCAGTTACGAGCAGTACTTC.

V usage is TRBV6-5 and J usage is TRBJ2-3; the D is unclear. The CDR3 is 11 amino acids. Germline loops: CDR1 MNHEY, CDR2 SVGAGI. V shed 7 bases and J shed 6 bases, with 8 bases lying between them. The CDR3 reads CASNLGDTQYF. The CDR3 DNA sequence: TGTGCCAGCAATCTCGGGGATACGCAGTATTTT.

This clonotype was counted ten times or more. The chain joins TRBV7-2 to TRBJ2-7, with 7 bases fitting TRBD2. The CDR3 extends over 16 amino acids. V was pared by 5 bases and J by 7 bases, with 17 bases of the junction left unmatched. Germline V CDR1 and CDR2: SGHTA, FQGNSA. The CDR3 region is CASSVGLSAGVAEQYF. The DNA for the CDR3 is TGTGCCAGCAGCGTAGGGCTATCTGCGGGAGTAGCTGAGCAGTACTTC.

This clonotype was seen a handful of times. The genes are TRBV15 and TRBJ1-5; tentative D call: TRBD1 (5 bases). This CDR3 comprises 15 residues. CDR1 LNHNV and CDR2 YYDKDF come from the germline V gene (reference sequence). V dropped 0 bases and J dropped 6 bases, with 12 bases sitting between them. The CDR3, as DNA: TGTGCCACCAGCAGAGATCGGGGACTAGGTCAGCCCCAGCATTTT. This codes for CATSRDRGLGQPQHF.

This chain uses TRBV18 with TRBJ2-3, with D tentatively TRBD1 (6 bases). CDR1 and CDR2 (germline): KGHSH, LQKENI. The V and J ends lost 0 bases and 6 bases respectively, with 16 bases between them. This CDR3 spans 16 amino acids. In DNA, the CDR3 is TGTGCCAGCTCACCACCCGGTGCAGGGGTTGAGGATACGCAGTATTTT. Translating it yields CASSPPGAGVEDTQYF.

Turning to this clonotype: One junction end disagrees with the germline gene, perhaps due to a read error. J is TRBJ2-1 and V is TRBV7-9; TRBD2 matches 7 bases. There are 17 residues in the CDR3. Germline V gene lookup returns CDR1 SEHNR and CDR2 FQNEAQ (reference sequence). CDR3: CVSSPTSLKSSYNEQFF. The CDR3 DNA follows: TGTGTCAGCAGCCCGACTAGCCTTAAGAGCTCCTACAATGAGCAGTTCTTC.

This chain joins TRBV7-3 and TRBJ2-3, with 10 nucleotides matching TRBD2. CDR1 is SGHTA and CDR2 is FQGTGA in the germline V gene. The CDR3 totals 21 residues. Trimming took 1 base from V and 2 from J; bases not matched to a gene: 18. CDR3 region: CASSLNPHLLTSGKNTDTQYF. DNA for the CDR3: TGTGCCAGCAGCTTAAACCCGCATCTGTTAACTAGCGGGAAAAACACAGATACGCAGTATTTT.

This clonotype has only one observation. This chain joins TRBV28 and TRBJ2-7; 7 bases map to TRBD2. V was clipped by 8 bases and J by 2 bases; unmatched bases: 6. The germline V gene has CDR1 MDHEN and CDR2 SYDVKM. This CDR3 spans 13 amino acids. The CDR3: CASQGLRAYEQYF. DNA of the CDR3: TGTGCCAGCCAGGGACTAAGAGCCTACGAGCAGTACTTC.

This clonotype was observed a handful of times. The rearrangement links TRBV7-8 to TRBJ2-7; TRBD2 is a possible D gene (5 bases). Trimming shortened V by 3 bases and J by 3 bases, and 9 bases separated the two germline ends. The CDR3 contains 13 residues. In germline, CDR1 is SGHVS, CDR2 FQNEAQ. The DNA for the CDR3 is TGTGCCAGCAGCTTGGAAAGCGGCTACGAGCAGTACTTC. Encoded protein: CASSLESGYEQYF. Full variable domain (remainder filled in from reference TRBV7-8 and TRBJ2-7): GAGVSQSPRYKVAKRGQDVALRCDPISGHVSLFWYQQALGQGPEFLTYFQNEAQLDKSGLPSDRFFAERPEGSVSTLKIQRTQQEDSAVYLCASSLESGYEQYFGPGTRLTVT.

This clonotype has more than one count but fewer than ten. The gene calls are TRBV30 and TRBJ1-2; D is uncertain. Per germline, CDR1 GTSNPN and CDR2 SVGIG (reference sequence). The CDR3 length is 14 residues. Trimming stripped 5 bases from V and 4 bases from J, with 17 bases between. CDR3 sequence: CAWYPTRGAYGYTF. DNA for the CDR3: TGTGCCTGGTACCCAACCAGAGGAGCCTATGGCTACACCTTC. Full variable domain (rest looked up from reference TRBV30 and TRBJ1-2): SQTIHQWPATLVQPVGSPLSLECTVEGTSNPNLYWYRQAAGRGLQLLFYSVGIGQISSEVPQNLSASRPQDRQFILSSKKLLLSDSGFYLCAWYPTRGAYGYTFGSGTRLTVV.

The V call is TRBV5-5, the J call TRBJ1-2, with D unclear. The CDR3 is 14 amino acids. V was shortened by 0 bases and J by 5 bases, with 11 bases between the two germline ends. Germline lookup yields CDR1 SGHKS and CDR2 YYEKEE (reference sequence). The chain's CDR3 is CASSLAVSFYGYTF. DNA for the CDR3: TGTGCCAGCAGCTTGGCTGTGTCATTTTATGGCTACACCTTC. The whole variable domain, filled in from reference TRBV5-5 and TRBJ1-2, reads DAGVTQSPTHLIKTRGQQVTLRCSPISGHKSVSWYQQVLGQGPQFIFQYYEKEERGRGNFPDRFSARQFPNYSSELNVNALLLGDSALYLCASSLAVSFYGYTFGSGTRLTVV.

The chain uses TRBV12-3 or TRBV12-4 and TRBJ2-1, with D possibly called TRBD1 or TRBD2 (6 bases each). V lost 7 bases, J lost 12 bases, and 16 bases lay in between. The CDR3 covers 12 residues. CDR3: CASKGGAKVQFF. The DNA for the CDR3 is TGTGCCAGCAAGGGGGGTGCAAAAGTGCAGTTCTTC.

This chain joins TRBV5-6 and TRBJ2-7, with D hard to call. Germline V lookup: CDR1 SGHDT, CDR2 YYEEEE. The V gene lost 4 bases and the J gene lost 6 bases, with 17 bases spanning the gap. This CDR3 has 14 amino acids. Written as DNA, the CDR3 is TGTGCCAGCAGCCGCGGACGTCGGACCGCCGAGCAGTACTTC. Residues: CASSRGRRTAEQYF.

The chain has TRBV7-9 and TRBJ1-2, with 7 bases lining up with TRBD1. V dropped 2 bases and J dropped 8; count of bases not matched to a gene: 8. Germline lookup yields CDR1 SEHNR and CDR2 FQNEAQ (reference sequence). The CDR3 contains 14 residues. The CDR3 reads CASSLKEGARGYTF. The CDR3 coding sequence is TGTGCCAGCAGCTTAAAGGAGGGGGCGAGGGGCTACACCTTC.

The J gene is TRBJ1-2, the V gene TRBV14; D is possibly TRBD1 (6 bases). V was trimmed by 3 bases and J by 4 bases, leaving 15 bases between them. Per the germline V gene, CDR1 is SGHDN and CDR2 is FVKESK. The CDR3 length is 15 residues. CDR3 nucleotides: TGTGCCAGCAGCCATTGGGACATAAGCCCCTATGGCTACACCTTC. Protein sequence: CASSHWDISPYGYTF.

The V call is TRBV5-6, the J call TRBJ2-7, with D hard to call. The V gene's germline CDR1 is SGHDT and CDR2 YYEEEE. Trimming left V 1 base short and J 7 bases short, with 18 bases between. The CDR3 extends over 15 amino acids. The CDR3 coding sequence is TGTGCCAGCAGCTTGAGTCCTACCGCGAAAGTAGAGCAGTACTTC. Amino acid sequence: CASSLSPTAKVEQYF. Full variable domain (rest looked up from reference TRBV5-6 and TRBJ2-7): DAGVTQSPTHLIKTRGQQVTLRCSPKSGHDTVSWYQQALGQGPQFIFQYYEEEERQRGNFPDRFSGHQFPNYSSELNVNALLLGDSALYLCASSLSPTAKVEQYFGPGTRLTVT.

This clonotype has just a few counts. The chain couples TRBV18 to TRBJ2-5, with D possibly TRBD2 on 6 matching bases. The V gene lost 4 bases and the J gene lost 0 bases, with 9 bases spanning the gap. From germline, CDR1 is KGHSH and CDR2 LQKENI. The CDR3 contains 14 residues. The DNA of the CDR3 is TGTGCCAGCTCACGGGGACTCAACCAAGAGACCCAGTACTTC. Residues: CASSRGLNQETQYF.

This chain connects TRBV14 to TRBJ2-3; 7 positions agree with TRBD2. The germline V gene has CDR1 SGHDN and CDR2 FVKESK. The CDR3 consists of 16 residues. The junction had 4 bases not matched to a gene; V was cut back by 0 bases and J by 1 base. CDR3 bases: TGTGCCAGCAGCCAAGACGGGGGGATCGGCACAGATACGCAGTATTTT. Amino acids: CASSQDGGIGTDTQYF.

This chain connects TRBV5-6 to TRBJ1-5, with TRBD1 as a possible D gene (6 bases). The CDR3 totals 13 residues. The germline V gene has CDR1 SGHDT and CDR2 YYEEEE. The germline V and J ends were trimmed by 4 bases and 6 bases, with 11 bases remaining between them. CDR3 sequence: CASSLQGLQPQHF. CDR3 nucleotides: TGTGCCAGCAGCCTGCAGGGGCTTCAGCCCCAGCATTTT.

This clonotype has more than one count but fewer than ten. The chain carries TRBV30 and TRBJ2-3; D tentatively reads TRBD1 or TRBD2 (6 bases each). The length of the CDR3 is 14 residues. V was trimmed by 5 bases and J by 3 bases, leaving 15 bases between them. Germline loops: CDR1 GTSNPN, CDR2 SVGIG (reference sequence). The CDR3 sequence is CAWSERGGTDTQYF. As DNA, the CDR3 is TGTGCCTGGTCGGAAAGAGGGGGGACAGATACGCAGTATTTT.

The gene calls are TRBV2 and TRBJ1-3; D unclear. Germline assignment: CDR1 SNHLY and CDR2 FYNNEI. The CDR3 has 18 amino acids. V was clipped by 0 bases and J by 0 bases, with 15 bases between them. The CDR3 sequence: CASSEALPMGSSGNTIYF. As DNA, the CDR3 is TGTGCCAGCAGTGAAGCCCTTCCGATGGGGAGCTCTGGAAACACCATATATTTT.

With regard to this clonotype: Its ends do not fully match the called genes, so a read error is possible. V and J are TRBV20-1 and TRBJ2-3, with 11 bases matching TRBD2. This CDR3 has 15 residues. CDR1 DFQATT and CDR2 SNEGSKA come from the germline V gene (reference sequence). The CDR3 spells CSAHLAGGSTDMQYF. Written as DNA, the CDR3 is TGCAGTGCACATTTAGCGGGAGGGAGCACAGATATGCAGTATTTT.